A single sample is the source of the 9 T cell receptor beta chains below, sequenced in a study of cytomegalovirus exposure and HLA in healthy donors. It was with 60 Vbeta and 13 Jbeta primers that the PCR ran. TCRdb's copy holds only in-frame clones and misses some; the assay was immunoSEQ multiplex PCR. The sample carries about 150,000 clones, around 75% recorded once. The sequenced material came from PBMCs. These receptors were obtained from a male donor in good health and CMV-seronegative.

The J gene is TRBJ1-4, the V gene TRBV28; D is possibly TRBD1 (6 bases). The germline V gene has CDR1 MDHEN and CDR2 SYDVKM. V lost 6 bases and J lost 2, with 13 bases in between. This CDR3 comprises 15 residues. The CDR3 here is CASRSTGTTNEKLFF. CDR3 DNA sequence: TGTGCCAGCAGAAGCACAGGGACGACTAATGAAAAACTGTTTTTT.

This clone was observed a few times. In nucleotides, the CDR3 is TGTGCCAGCAGTTTATCGTCAGCCTACGAGCAGTACTTC. It is translated as CASSLSSAYEQYF. The chain recombines TRBV27 with TRBJ2-7; D ambiguous. V shed 0 bases and J shed 2 bases, with 5 bases lying between them. Germline lookup yields CDR1 MNHEY and CDR2 SMNVEV (reference sequence). The CDR3 loop spans 13 amino acids.

The rearrangement joins TRBV7-5 to TRBJ1-2. TRBV7-5 is assigned pseudogene status. The CDR3 contains 15 residues. CDR3 sequence: CVRSGGGSGGDGYTF. CDR3 nucleotides: TGTGTCAGAAGCGGGGGGGGGTCCGGGGGTGATGGCTACACCTTC.

The V call is TRBV7-2, the J call TRBJ2-3, with no clear D. CDR3 size: 13 residues. Per germline, CDR1 SGHTA and CDR2 FQGNSA. With 4 bases removed from V and 2 bases from J, the gap between germline ends came to 7 bases. The CDR3 spells CASSSVFTDTQYF. The CDR3, as DNA: TGTGCCAGCAGCTCGGTTTTCACAGATACGCAGTATTTT.

The chain joins TRBV4-2 to TRBJ1-5; a weak D match, TRBD1 (5 bases). V lost 6 bases, J lost 4 bases, and 16 bases lay in between. The germline V gene has CDR1 LGHNA and CDR2 YNFKEQ. This CDR3 is built from 15 residues. This CDR3 reads CASRKQVDENQPQHF. CDR3 coding DNA: TGTGCCAGCAGGAAACAGGTTGACGAGAATCAGCCCCAGCATTTT.

The chain combines TRBV9 with TRBJ1-3; no clear D gene. This CDR3 has 17 amino acids. Deletions cut 0 bases from V and 0 bases from J, with 13 bases between. Germline V gene sequence: CDR1 SGDLS, CDR2 YYNGEE. CDR3 DNA sequence: TGTGCCAGCAGCGTAGATCTCCCCTCACTCTCTGGAAACACCATATATTTT. Its protein product is CASSVDLPSLSGNTIYF.

The rearrangement uses TRBV28 and TRBJ2-5; 8 bases line up with TRBD2. CDR1 and CDR2 from the germline V gene are MDHEN and SYDVKM. Trimming cost V 7 bases and J 4 bases; bases outside gene matches: 5. The CDR3 contains 13 residues. The CDR3, as DNA: TGTGCCAGCACGGGACTAGTAAGAGAGACCCAGTACTTC. As protein: CASTGLVRETQYF.

This chain joins TRBV7-3 and TRBJ2-3, with TRBD2 matching 7 bases. Germline CDR1 SGHTA, CDR2 FQGTGA. J lost 4 bases, V lost 3 bases, and 1 base had no gene match. The CDR3 loop spans 13 amino acids. The CDR3 DNA reads TGTGCCAGCAGCTTCAGCGGGGCAGATACGCAGTATTTT. Translated: CASSFSGADTQYF.

The chain recombines TRBV19 with TRBJ1-5; no reliable D call. There are 14 residues in the CDR3. V dropped 6 bases and J dropped 0 bases, with 9 bases sitting between them. The germline gives CDR1 LNHDA, CDR2 SQIVND (reference sequence). The CDR3 sequence is CASRGEYSNQPQHF. CDR3 DNA: TGTGCCAGTAGGGGAGAATATAGCAATCAGCCCCAGCATTTT.